This T cell receptor (beta chain) was recorded in a study of T cells in Graves' hyperthyroidism and ophthalmopathy. The diagnoses drew upon clinical symptoms, serum thyroxine and TRAb, thyroid ultrasound and orbital computed tomography. This clonotype has at least ten counts. Its antigen is currently unknown. It was RNA transcripts that yielded the amplified TCR beta CDR3 regions. During a first-round RT-PCR of the TCR CDR3, the HTBI primer set was used. Each CDR3 protein is one row after TCRdb ran MiXCR on the multiplex PCR reads. This table has about 400,000 distinct CDR3 sequences, about 15% appearing once. The study, taken as a whole, reports: Most thyroid-expanded clonotypes above 0.001 were also found in blood. Prediction of ophthalmopathy progression came a median roughly 6.6 months pre-onset.

Trimming took 3 bases from V and 2 from J; bases not matched to a gene: 15. Germline-derived CDR1 and CDR2 are LNHDA and SQIVND (reference sequence). The CDR3 sequence is 18 residues long. V usage is TRBV19 and J usage is TRBJ2-5; 7 bases are shared with TRBD2. The sequencing sample was made of blood. The receptor's source is a woman between 18 and 29 years old with Graves' hyperthyroidism. CDR3 loop: CASSISPTGTTEQETQYF. The CDR3 coding sequence is TGTGCCAGTAGTATCTCCCCTACCGGGACTACCGAACAAGAGACCCAGTACTTC.